This record concerns one T cell receptor (beta chain) sequence. The target antigen is unknown. Trimming stripped 5 bases from V and 1 base from J, with 15 bases between. The germline V gene has CDR1 GTSNPN and CDR2 SVGIG (reference sequence). The length of the CDR3 is 15 residues. TCR alpha and beta CDR3 regions were amplified from RNA using iRepertoire nested multiplex PCR. One-step reverse transcription and amplification started from about 100-400 ng of tissue mRNA or PBMC total RNA. One entry per CDR3 protein results from TCRdb running MiXCR on the multiplex PCR reads. The sample records 93,000 or so distinct CDR3 sequences, less than 30% being singletons. The data are from a study of glioma-infiltrating T cells. Findings of the study overall: Tissue-blood divergence was below expectation in non-neoplastic patients, above in gliomas. Tissue and blood shared very few CDR3 sequences.

Sequenced material: glioma tissue, nonneoplastic brain tissue, or PBMCs (not recorded which). The V and J genes are TRBV30 and TRBJ2-1, with unresolved D. The sequence came from a human donor with low-grade glioma or glioblastoma, undergoing nonglioma brain surgery, or in good health (not recorded which). CDR3 bases: TGTGCCTGGGCCCTCCCGGAGAGGTCCTACAATGAGCAGTTCTTC. It specifies CAWALPERSYNEQFF.